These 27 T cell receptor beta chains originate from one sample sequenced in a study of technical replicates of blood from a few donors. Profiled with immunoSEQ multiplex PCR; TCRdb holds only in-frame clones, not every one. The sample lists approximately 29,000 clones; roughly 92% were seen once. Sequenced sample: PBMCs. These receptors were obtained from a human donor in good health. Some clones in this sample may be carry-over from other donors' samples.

The chain's CDR3 is CASSLLTSLVSGANVLTF. The CDR3 DNA follows: TGTGCCAGCAGTTTATTAACCAGTCTGGTCTCTGGGGCCAACGTCCTGACTTTC. The gene calls are TRBV27 and TRBJ2-6, with unresolved D. The CDR3 extends over 18 amino acids. Trimming shortened V by 1 base and J by 0 bases, and 13 bases separated the two germline ends. The germline V gene encodes CDR1 MNHEY and CDR2 SMNVEV (reference sequence).

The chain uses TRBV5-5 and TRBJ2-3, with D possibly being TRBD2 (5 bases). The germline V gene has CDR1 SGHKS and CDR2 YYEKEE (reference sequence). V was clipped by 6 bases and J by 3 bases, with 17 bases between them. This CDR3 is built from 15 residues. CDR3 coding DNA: TGTGCCAGCACCCTTCCGGAGGAAATGACAGATACGCAGTATTTT. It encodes CASTLPEEMTDTQYF.

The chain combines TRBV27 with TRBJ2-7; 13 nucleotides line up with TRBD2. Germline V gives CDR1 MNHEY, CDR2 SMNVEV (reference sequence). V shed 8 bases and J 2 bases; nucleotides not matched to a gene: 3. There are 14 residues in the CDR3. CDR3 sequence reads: CASRGLAGTYEQYF. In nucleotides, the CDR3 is TGTGCCAGCCGGGGACTAGCGGGGACCTACGAGCAGTACTTC.

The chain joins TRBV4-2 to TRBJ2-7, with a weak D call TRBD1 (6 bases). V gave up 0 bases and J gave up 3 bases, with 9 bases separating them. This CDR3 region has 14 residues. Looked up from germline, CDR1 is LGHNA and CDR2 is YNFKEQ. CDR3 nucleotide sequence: TGTGCCAGCAGCCAAGACAGGGGTAGCTACGAGCAGTACTTC. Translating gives CASSQDRGSYEQYF.

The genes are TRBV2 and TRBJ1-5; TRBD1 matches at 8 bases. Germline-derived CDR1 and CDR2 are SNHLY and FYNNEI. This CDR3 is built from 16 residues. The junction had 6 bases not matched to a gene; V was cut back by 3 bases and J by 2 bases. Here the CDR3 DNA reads TGTGCCAGCAGTGATTCCACAGGGGGTGGCAATCAGCCCCAGCATTTT. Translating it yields CASSDSTGGGNQPQHF.

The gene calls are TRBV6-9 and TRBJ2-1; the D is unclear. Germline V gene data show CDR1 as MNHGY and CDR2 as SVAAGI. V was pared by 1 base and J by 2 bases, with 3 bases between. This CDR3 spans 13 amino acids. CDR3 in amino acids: CASSYLAYNEQFF. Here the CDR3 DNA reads TGTGCCAGCAGTTATTTAGCCTACAATGAGCAGTTCTTC.

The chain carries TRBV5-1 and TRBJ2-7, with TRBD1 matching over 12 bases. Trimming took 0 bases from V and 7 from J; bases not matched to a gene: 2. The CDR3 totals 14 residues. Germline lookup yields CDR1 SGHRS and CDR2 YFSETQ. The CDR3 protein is CASSLGDRGQEQYF. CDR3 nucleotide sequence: TGCGCCAGCAGCTTGGGGGACAGGGGGCAAGAGCAGTACTTC.

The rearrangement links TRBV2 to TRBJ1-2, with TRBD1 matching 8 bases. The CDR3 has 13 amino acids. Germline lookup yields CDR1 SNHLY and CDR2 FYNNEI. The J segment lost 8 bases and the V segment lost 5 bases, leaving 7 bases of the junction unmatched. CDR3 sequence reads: CASSRTGREGYTF. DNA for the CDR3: TGTGCCAGCAGTCGGACAGGGAGGGAAGGCTACACCTTC.

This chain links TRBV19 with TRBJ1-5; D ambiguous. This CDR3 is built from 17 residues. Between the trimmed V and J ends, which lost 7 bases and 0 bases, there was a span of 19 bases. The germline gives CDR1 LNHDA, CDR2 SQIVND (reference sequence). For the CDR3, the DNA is TGTGCCAGTAATCAGCCGGGAGCTCAATATAGCAATCAGCCCCAGCATTTT. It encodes CASNQPGAQYSNQPQHF.

The CDR3: CASSPRGGNAYEQYF. The CDR3, as DNA: TGTGCCAGCAGCCCCCGAGGGGGTAATGCCTACGAGCAGTACTTC. This sequence joins TRBV7-2 and TRBJ2-7, with a weak D call TRBD1 (6 bases). V dropped 5 bases and J dropped 2 bases, with 16 bases sitting between them. Germline V gene data show CDR1 as SGHTA and CDR2 as FQGNSA. The CDR3 runs to 15 residues. The full variable domain, with the rest looked up from reference TRBV7-2 and TRBJ2-7, is GAGVSQSPSNKVTEKGKDVELRCDPISGHTALYWYRQSLGQGLEFLIYFQGNSAPDKSGLPSDRFSAERTGGSVSTLTIQRTQQEDSAVYLCASSPRGGNAYEQYFGPGTRLTVT.

CDR3 region: CASSARQAPLHF. Here the CDR3 DNA reads TGTGCCAGTAGTGCGCGACAGGCACCCCTCCACTTT. The V and J genes are TRBV19 and TRBJ1-6, with D maybe TRBD1 (6 bases). The CDR3 has 12 residues. Germline lookup yields CDR1 LNHDA and CDR2 SQIVND (reference sequence). V lost 5 bases, J lost 11 bases, and 10 bases lay in between.

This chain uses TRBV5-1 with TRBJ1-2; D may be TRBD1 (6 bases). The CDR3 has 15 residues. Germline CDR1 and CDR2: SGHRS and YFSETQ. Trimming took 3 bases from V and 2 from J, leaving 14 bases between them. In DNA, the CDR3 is TGCGCCAGCAGCTACCGGGACACCGAGAACTATGGCTACACCTTC. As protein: CASSYRDTENYGYTF. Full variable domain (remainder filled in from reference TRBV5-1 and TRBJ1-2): KAGVTQTPRYLIKTRGQQVTLSCSPISGHRSVSWYQQTPGQGLQFLFEYFSETQRNKGNFPGRFSGRQFSNSRSEMNVSTLELGDSALYLCASSYRDTENYGYTFGSGTRLTVV.

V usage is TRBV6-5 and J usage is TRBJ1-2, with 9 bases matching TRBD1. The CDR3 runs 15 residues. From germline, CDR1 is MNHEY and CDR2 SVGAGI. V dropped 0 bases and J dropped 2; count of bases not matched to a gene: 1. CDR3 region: CASSYSTGGNYGYTF. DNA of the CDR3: TGTGCCAGCAGTTACTCCACAGGGGGCAACTATGGCTACACCTTC.

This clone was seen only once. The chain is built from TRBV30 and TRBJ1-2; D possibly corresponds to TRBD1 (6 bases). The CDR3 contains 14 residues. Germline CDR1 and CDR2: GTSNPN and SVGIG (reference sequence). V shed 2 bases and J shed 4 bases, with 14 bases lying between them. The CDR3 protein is CAWSSQGLTYGYTF. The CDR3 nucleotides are TGTGCCTGGAGTTCACAGGGCCTGACCTATGGCTACACCTTC.

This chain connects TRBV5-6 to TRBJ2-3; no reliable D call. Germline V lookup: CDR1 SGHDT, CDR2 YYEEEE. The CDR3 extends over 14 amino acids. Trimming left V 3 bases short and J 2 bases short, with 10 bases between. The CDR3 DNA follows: TGTGCCAGCAGCTCGCGGTTCCACACAGATACGCAGTATTTT. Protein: CASSSRFHTDTQYF.

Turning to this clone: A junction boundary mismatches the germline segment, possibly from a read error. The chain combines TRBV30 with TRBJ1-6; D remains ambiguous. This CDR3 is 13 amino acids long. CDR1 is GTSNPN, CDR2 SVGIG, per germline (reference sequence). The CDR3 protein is CARRRDYNSPLHF. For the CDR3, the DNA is TGTGCCAGGAGGAGGGACTATAATTCACCCCTCCACTTT.

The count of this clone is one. CDR3 amino acids: CAISGSGGYEQYF. The CDR3 nucleotides are TGTGCCATCAGTGGTAGCGGGGGCTACGAGCAGTACTTC. The J gene is TRBJ2-7, the V gene TRBV10-3; 9 positions match TRBD2. In germline, CDR1 is ENHRY, CDR2 SYGVKD. The CDR3 loop spans 13 amino acids. Trimming cost V 4 bases and J 3 bases; bases outside gene matches: 1.

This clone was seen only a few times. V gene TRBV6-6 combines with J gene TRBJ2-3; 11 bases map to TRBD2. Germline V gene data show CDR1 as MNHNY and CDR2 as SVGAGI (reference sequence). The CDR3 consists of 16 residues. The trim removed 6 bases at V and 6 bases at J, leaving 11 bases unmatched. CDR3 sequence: CASRYPTSGEADTQYF. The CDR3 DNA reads TGTGCCAGCAGGTATCCGACTAGCGGGGAAGCGGATACGCAGTATTTT.

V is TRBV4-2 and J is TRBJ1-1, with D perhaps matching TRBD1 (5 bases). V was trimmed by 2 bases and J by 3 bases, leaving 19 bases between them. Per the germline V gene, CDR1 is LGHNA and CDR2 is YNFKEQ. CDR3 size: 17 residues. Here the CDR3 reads CASSQSLAGFLDTEAFF. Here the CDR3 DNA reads TGTGCCAGCAGCCAAAGTCTCGCAGGGTTCCTTGACACTGAAGCTTTCTTT.

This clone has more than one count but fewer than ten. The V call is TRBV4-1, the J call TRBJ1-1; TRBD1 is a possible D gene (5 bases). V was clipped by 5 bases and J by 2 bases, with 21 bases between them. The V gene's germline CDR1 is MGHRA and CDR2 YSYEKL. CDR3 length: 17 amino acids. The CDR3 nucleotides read TGCGCCAGCAGCGCCCGCCGCCTGACAGATCCTAACACTGAAGCTTTCTTT. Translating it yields CASSARRLTDPNTEAFF.

This CDR3 reads CASSQKDRVDDGYTF. In DNA form, the CDR3 reads TGCGCCAGCAGCCAAAAGGACAGAGTGGATGACGGCTACACCTTC. The rearrangement joins TRBV4-1 to TRBJ1-2; D possibly corresponds to TRBD1 (6 bases). This CDR3 comprises 15 residues. The V end lost 2 bases, the J end lost 8 bases, and 18 bases lay between the germline ends. Germline CDR1 is MGHRA and CDR2 is YSYEKL.

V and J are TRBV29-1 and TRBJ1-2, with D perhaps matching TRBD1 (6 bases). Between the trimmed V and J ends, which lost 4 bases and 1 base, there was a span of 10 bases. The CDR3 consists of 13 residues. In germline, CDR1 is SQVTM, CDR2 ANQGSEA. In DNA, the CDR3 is TGCAGCGTTGGGACAGATCTTAACTATGGCTACACCTTC. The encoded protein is CSVGTDLNYGYTF.

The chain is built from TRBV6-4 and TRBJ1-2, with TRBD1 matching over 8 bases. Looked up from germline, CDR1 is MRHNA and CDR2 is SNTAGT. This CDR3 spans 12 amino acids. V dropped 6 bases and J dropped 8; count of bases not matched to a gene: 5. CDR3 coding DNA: TGTGCCAGCAGCGACAGGGGAATAGGCTACACCTTC. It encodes CASSDRGIGYTF.

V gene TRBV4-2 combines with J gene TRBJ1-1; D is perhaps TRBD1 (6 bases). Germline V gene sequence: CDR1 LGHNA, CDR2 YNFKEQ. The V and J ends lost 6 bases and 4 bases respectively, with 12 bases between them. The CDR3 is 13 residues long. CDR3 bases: TGTGCCAGCAGTGAGGGGGGGCTCACTGAAGCTTTCTTT. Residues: CASSEGGLTEAFF.

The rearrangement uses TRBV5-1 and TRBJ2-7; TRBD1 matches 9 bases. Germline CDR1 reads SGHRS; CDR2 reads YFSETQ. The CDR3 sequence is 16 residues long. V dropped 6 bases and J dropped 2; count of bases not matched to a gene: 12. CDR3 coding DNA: TGCGCCAGCAACCTCGGGACAGGGAAAGGGGCCTACGAGCAGTACTTC. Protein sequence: CASNLGTGKGAYEQYF.

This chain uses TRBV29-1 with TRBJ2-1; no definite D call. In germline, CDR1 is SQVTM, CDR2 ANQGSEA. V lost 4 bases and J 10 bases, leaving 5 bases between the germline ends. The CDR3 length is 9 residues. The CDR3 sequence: CSVGPEQFF. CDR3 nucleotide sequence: TGCAGCGTTGGTCCGGAGCAGTTCTTC.

The CDR3: CASSDWADNSPLHF. The CDR3, as DNA: TGTGCCAGCAGTGACTGGGCAGATAATTCACCCCTCCACTTT. V is TRBV6-4 and J is TRBJ1-6; D unclear. The length of the CDR3 is 14 residues. CDR1 and CDR2 from the germline V gene are MRHNA and SNTAGT. V was pared by 1 base and J by 5 bases, with 6 bases between.